Described below is a single T cell receptor (beta chain) sequence and its context. It has no known antigen specificity. No base qualities exist here, and no much larger clone lies one base off it. Taken from the germline V gene (reference sequence), the CDR1 and CDR2 loops are GTSNPN and SVGIG. Trimmed from V: 2 bases; trimmed from J: 6 bases; junction bases lacking a gene match: 1. There are 12 amino acids in the CDR3, from cysteine to phenylalanine inclusive. Of the read, only the CDR3 DNA is kept; its 36 bases are in frame from base 1. The time point label here, explained by the study, means: after dendritic cell vaccination, including at tumor progression/relapse. Selection of patients required sufficient residual fresh-frozen tumor tissue and over two years of available survival data. Molecular status otherwise varied across the glioblastoma patients, but none of them carried an isocitrate dehydrogenase mutation. PBMC were collected before vaccination, two weeks after the third vaccination, and at tumor progression if tumor progression occurred. The Qiagen DNeasy Blood extraction Kit was used to extract genomic DNA.

TCRB CDR3 regions were amplified from about 2 ug genomic DNA, or all available DNA if less, using the immunoSEQ assay. The multiplex PCR employed 60 forward primers targeting TCR V beta segments and 13 reverse primers targeting J beta segments. To estimate reads per starting template, synthetic control templates were spiked into each sample at limiting dilution. The Illumina HiSeq System generated sequencing reads of 87 bp. The authors processed their data as follows. PCR and sequencing errors were removed by merging closely related sequences with a nearest neighbor algorithm. TCR overlap was defined as the percentage of unique tumor TCR beta sequences that were also found in the peripheral blood of the same patient. As stored in TCRdb, this immuneACCESS dataset retains in-frame rearrangements with V and J assigned. A fraction of the clones does not appear; measured against another copy, unresolved V genes explain less than half of the discrepancy, and the remainder lacks a known reason. From that table come the V and J calls and clone size; the DNA was used to work out D and trimming. This sample comprises about 58,000 clones, about 86% of them detected only once. Approximately 15% of the sample is taken by the ten largest.

This record comes from a study of glioma-infiltrating T cells after dendritic cell vaccination listed by TCRdb under 2016. A note on the overall study: A cohort of about 15 glioblastoma patients from Phase I and II dendritic cell vaccination trials was included, of whom 9 were newly diagnosed and 6 had recurrent disease. Between 2003 and 2012, patients were given autologous tumor lysate-pulsed dendritic cell vaccination. The vaccine was prepared from monocyte-derived dendritic cells that were cultured for seven to eight days with IL-4 and GM-CSF and then pulsed overnight with autologous tumor lysate. Patients received three intradermal dendritic cell vaccine injections at biweekly intervals in the arm below the axilla. In glioblastoma patients vaccinated with dendritic cells, deep sequencing of TCR beta CDR3 regions served to measure the amount of tumor-infiltrating lymphocytes and to compare repertoires between tumor and blood. TCR sequencing metrics, including TIL content and tumor-blood repertoire overlap, were correlated with survival after dendritic cell vaccination.

Broader findings and caveats from the paper: No direct relationship between TCR clonality and survival was found, suggesting a diverse polyclonal response may matter. The TCR overlap response model with three groups was called speculative and said to need prospective validation. After dendritic cell vaccination, a higher estimated pretreatment TIL content predicted longer time to progression and overall survival. The cohort was small and heterogeneous, only a few patients had full blood and tumor sets, and even fewer had initial-recurrent tumor pairs.

The rearrangement combines TRBV30 with TRBJ2-3; TRBD2 agrees with 8 junctional bases. This clonotype originated in a human donor with glioblastoma. The specimen comprised blood, sampled after dendritic cell vaccination. The encoded CDR3 is CAWSSSGDTQYF. The nucleotide sequence reads TGTGCCTGGAGTTCTAGCGGGGATACGCAGTATTTT.